A selection of T cell receptor beta chains follows, all from one sample in a study of CD8 T cells in Susac syndrome. A single record per CDR3 protein comes from TCRdb applying MiXCR to the immunoSEQ multiplex PCR reads. The repertoire holds fewer than 200,000 distinct CDR3 sequences, around nine tenths seen once, with around 0.1% in the top ten. Sequencing was performed on CD4+ T cells from PBMCs. These receptors were taken from a human donor with Susac syndrome. The CDR3 runs from the conserved cysteine through the conserved F or W. The order of the fields is D gene, V gene, J gene, clone size, CDR3 DNA, CDR3 protein. The D gene is left open where the match is weak. Clone size is not always given. Where it is, it says once, few, many or a class for expanded clones.

NA	TRBV6-2/TRBV6-3	TRBJ2-1	NA	TGTGCCAGCAGCACCACGGGACTCCCGAACTCCTACAATGAGCAGTTCTTC	CASSTTGLPNSYNEQFF
NA	TRBV20-1	TRBJ2-1	NA	TGCAGTGCTAGAGATAGGGCAAATCTATTATACAATGAGCAGTTCTTC	CSARDRANLLYNEQFF
NA	TRBV3-1	TRBJ1-5	NA	TGTGCCAGCAGCGCCCAACAGGGTCAGCCCCAGCATTTT	CASSAQQGQPQHF
NA	TRBV12-3/TRBV12-4	TRBJ1-5	NA	TGTGCCAGCAGTTCCACTACTAATCAGCCCCAGCATTTT	CASSSTTNQPQHF
TRBD1	TRBV14	TRBJ2-3	NA	TGTGCCAGCAACAGGGGAAAGGGTTTCACAGATACGCAGTATTTT	CASNRGKGFTDTQYF
NA	TRBV20-1	TRBJ2-7	NA	TGCAGTGCTAGGAGGAGCGTCGAGCAGTACTTC	CSARRSVEQYF
TRBD1	TRBV5-4	TRBJ1-1	NA	TGTGCCAGCAGCTCGGGACAGTCAAAGAACACTGAAGCTTTCTTT	CASSSGQSKNTEAFF
TRBD2	TRBV7-9	TRBJ2-3	NA	TGTGCCAGCAGTGGGGAGGGCCCGACAACAGATACGCAGTATTTT	CASSGEGPTTDTQYF
NA	TRBV20-1	TRBJ2-4	NA	TGCAGTGCGATATCATTGGGACATATAGGAGGAGACATTCAGTACTTC	CSAISLGHIGGDIQYF
NA	TRBV20-1	TRBJ2-2	NA	TGCAGTGCTAGTAGCGCGGCCCATATCACCGGGGAGCTGTTTTTT	CSASSAAHITGELFF
TRBD1	TRBV6-1	TRBJ2-7	NA	TGTGCCAGCAGTGACGGGACAGTTTACGAGCAGTACTTC	CASSDGTVYEQYF
TRBD2	TRBV12-3/TRBV12-4	TRBJ2-3	NA	TGTGCCAGCAGTCCGAACCGCCAGGGACTAGCGGGGAGAGTTTATCGCCCAGATACGCAGTATTTT	CASSPNRQGLAGRVYRPDTQYF
NA	TRBV29-1	TRBJ1-3	NA	TGCAGCGTTGGGGACATCTCTGGAAACACCATATATTTT	CSVGDISGNTIYF
NA	TRBV19	TRBJ2-7	NA	TGTGCCCGTGCGCGGGGATCCTACGAGCAGTACTTC	CARARGSYEQYF
NA	TRBV28	TRBJ2-2	NA	TGTGCCAGCCTCCCTACCCAGACAGGGAGGACCGGGGAGCTGTTTTTT	CASLPTQTGRTGELFF
TRBD1	TRBV20-1	TRBJ2-5	NA	TGCAGTGGACGCCGACAGGGGGCTATGGAGACCCAGTACTTC	CSGRRQGAMETQYF
NA	TRBV20-1	TRBJ2-3	NA	TGCAGTGCCAAAGCCGGGGGCACAGATACGCAGTATTTT	CSAKAGGTDTQYF
NA	TRBV20-1	TRBJ1-3	NA	TGCAGTGCTAAGGGTGCAGCCTCTGGAAACACCATATATTTT	CSAKGAASGNTIYF
NA	TRBV20-1	TRBJ2-3	NA	TGCAGTGCTAGTCCCAGGGACCGCACAGATACGCAGTATTTT	CSASPRDRTDTQYF
TRBD2	TRBV7-8	TRBJ2-3	NA	TGTGCCAGCAGCCCGATAGCGGGGACGAACACAGATACGCAGTATTTT	CASSPIAGTNTDTQYF
NA	TRBV10-3	TRBJ2-3	NA	TGTGCCATCAGTGGGCCCGCAGGGCGAGCAGATACGCAGTATTTT	CAISGPAGRADTQYF
NA	TRBV18	TRBJ2-1	NA	TGTGCCAGCTCACCACTTGGCAGCTCCTACAATGAGCAGTTCTTC	CASSPLGSSYNEQFF
NA	TRBV29-1	TRBJ2-4	NA	TGCAGCGTCCACGGGGGAAAAAACATTCAGTACTTC	CSVHGGKNIQYF
NA	TRBV5-1	TRBJ2-1	NA	TGCGCCAGCAGCTTGGTTAACAATGAGCAGTTCTTC	CASSLVNNEQFF
TRBD2	TRBV2	TRBJ2-2	NA	TGTGCCACCAGTGGTAGCGGGGGGAACACCGGGGAGCTGTTTTTT	CATSGSGGNTGELFF
NA	TRBV10-3	TRBJ2-1	NA	TGTGCCATCAGTGAGTTTAGGGCGGGCGATGAGCAGTTCTTC	CAISEFRAGDEQFF
NA	TRBV28	TRBJ2-5	NA	TGTGCCAGCAGTTTACCCGGGGCTGGCACCCAAGAGACCCAGTACTTC	CASSLPGAGTQETQYF
TRBD2	TRBV11-3	TRBJ2-1	NA	TGTGCCAGCAGCTCCTCTGTCGGGGGGGGCTCCTACAATGAGCAGTTCTTC	CASSSSVGGGSYNEQFF
NA	TRBV10-3	TRBJ1-1	NA	TGTGCCATCAGGGACCTTGGCACTGAAGCTTTCTTT	CAIRDLGTEAFF
NA	TRBV10-3	TRBJ1-3	NA	TGTGCCATCAGGCCCTTCGACGGGAGTTCTGGAAACACCATATATTTT	CAIRPFDGSSGNTIYF
NA	TRBV27	TRBJ1-3	NA	TGTGCCAGCGTGAGCTCTGGAAACACCATATATTTT	CASVSSGNTIYF
NA	TRBV20-1	TRBJ1-3	few	TGCAGTGCCCCCTTTGGGGGCTCCTCCTCTGGAAACACCATATATTTT	CSAPFGGSSSGNTIYF
TRBD2	TRBV4-1	TRBJ2-1	NA	TGCGCCAGCAGCTCGCCCGGGGGGGCCTACAATGAGCAGTTCTTC	CASSSPGGAYNEQFF
NA	TRBV29-1	TRBJ1-1	NA	TGCAGCGTTGGAGGGCGAGGGACTGAAGCTTTCTTT	CSVGGRGTEAFF
TRBD2	TRBV12-3/TRBV12-4	TRBJ2-1	NA	TGTGCCAGCAGTTTAAGCGGGAGGGATGAGCAGTTCTTC	CASSLSGRDEQFF
NA	TRBV10-3	TRBJ1-1	NA	TGTGCCATCAGTGACTCGGACAGATTGAACACTGAAGCTTTCTTT	CAISDSDRLNTEAFF
TRBD2	TRBV9	TRBJ2-1	NA	TGTGCCAGCAGCGTCCTGACTAGCGGGGAACCAGAGCAGTTCTTC	CASSVLTSGEPEQFF
TRBD1	TRBV12-3/TRBV12-4	TRBJ2-7	NA	TGTGCCAGCAGTTCAGTTGGACAGGGTCTCTACGAGCAGTACTTC	CASSSVGQGLYEQYF
NA	TRBV12-5	TRBJ2-2	NA	TGTGCTAGCCGAGAGTCGGGGGAGCTGTTTTTT	CASRESGELFF
NA	TRBV2	TRBJ2-2	NA	TGTGCCAGCAGGAGGGGGGAAAACACCGGGGAGCTGTTTTTT	CASRRGENTGELFF